The next 14 T cell receptor beta chains were all read from a single sample in a study of shared clonotypes between healthy human individuals. TCRdb's copy holds only in-frame clones and misses some; the assay was immunoSEQ multiplex PCR. The repertoire includes over a million clones, around 95% of them detected once, and about 1.2% sits in the top ten. Input material: naive CD4+ T cells sorted from blood. Indicated subset: CD45RA+ positively selected. The receptors derive from a man aged 25 to 45 in good health.

The chain recombines TRBV18 with TRBJ1-5, with 8 bases identical to TRBD1. Germline V gene sequence: CDR1 KGHSH, CDR2 LQKENI. V lost 4 bases to trimming and J lost 9 bases; unmatched junction nucleotides: 11. The CDR3 is made up of 15 amino acids. The CDR3 coding sequence is TGTGCCAGCTCACTTGGACAGGGAGGCTTCGGGCCCCAGCATTTT. Its translation is CASSLGQGGFGPQHF.

As to this clone: The germline gene is not matched at one end of the junction; a read error may be the cause. This chain links TRBV19 with TRBJ1-1; no clear D gene. The CDR3 consists of 12 residues. CDR1 and CDR2 (germline): LNHDA, SQIVND (reference sequence). The CDR3, as DNA: TGTGCCAGTAGTATTCAGAGGGAGTCCCAAAGCTTT. Its protein product is CASSIQRESQSF.

Worth noting for this clone: The sample carries other DNA sequences with the same CDR3. CDR3 sequence (DNA): TGCGCCAGCAGCTTGGATCAGTATGGCTACACCTTC. Translation gives CASSLDQYGYTF. V gene TRBV5-1 combines with J gene TRBJ1-2; no clear D. Trimming shortened V by 0 bases and J by 5 bases, and 5 bases separated the two germline ends. This CDR3 has 12 amino acids. Looked up from germline, CDR1 is SGHRS and CDR2 is YFSETQ.

The chain employs TRBV7-2 and TRBJ2-2, with 10 bases matching TRBD2. Germline values: CDR1 SGHTA, CDR2 FQGNSA. The CDR3 consists of 16 residues. The J segment lost 5 bases and the V segment lost 5 bases, leaving 8 bases of the junction unmatched. The CDR3 spells CASSPPGLAATGELFF. The CDR3 DNA reads TGTGCCAGCAGCCCGCCAGGACTAGCGGCGACCGGGGAGCTGTTTTTT.

This chain links TRBV10-3 with TRBJ2-5; D is unresolved. This CDR3 has 16 residues. Germline V gives CDR1 ENHRY, CDR2 SYGVKD. V lost 1 base, J lost 1 base, and 13 bases lay in between. CDR3 nucleotides: TGTGCCATCAGTGAGTTGTTAGGCCTACCCCAAGAGACCCAGTACTTC. Its translation: CAISELLGLPQETQYF.

V and J are TRBV18 and TRBJ1-2; a possible D gene is TRBD1 (6 bases). Germline V gives CDR1 KGHSH, CDR2 LQKENI. Trimming removed 3 bases from V and 5 bases from J, with 7 bases in between. The length of the CDR3 is 12 residues. CDR3 amino acids: CASSPTGYGYTF. For the CDR3, the DNA is TGTGCCAGCTCACCTACAGGGTATGGCTACACCTTC. The whole variable domain, filled in from reference TRBV18 and TRBJ1-2, reads NAGVMQNPRHLVRRRGQEARLRCSPMKGHSHVYWYRQLPEEGLKFMVYLQKENIIDESGMPKERFSAEFPKEGPSILRIQQVVRGDSAAYFCASSPTGYGYTFGSGTRLTVV.

The chain couples TRBV7-9 to TRBJ1-2; possible D gene TRBD1, 5 bases. The germline V and J ends were trimmed by 1 base and 0 bases, with 9 bases remaining between them. This CDR3 is 15 amino acids long. Germline values: CDR1 SEHNR, CDR2 FQNEAQ (reference sequence). Written as DNA, the CDR3 is TGTGCCAGCAGCTTAGGGGGCGGAACTAACTATGGCTACACCTTC. Translating it yields CASSLGGGTNYGYTF.

The genes are TRBV6-1 and TRBJ2-1, with D perhaps given as TRBD1 or TRBD2 (5 bases each). V lost 2 bases, J lost 15 bases, and 14 bases lay in between. This CDR3 spans 12 amino acids. The V gene's germline CDR1 is MNHNS and CDR2 SASEGT. The CDR3 loop is CASSERGVNRFF. For the CDR3, the DNA is TGTGCCAGCAGTGAACGAGGGGTCAATCGGTTCTTC.

The chain uses TRBV7-2 and TRBJ2-5, with 7 positions matching TRBD1. Looked up from germline, CDR1 is SGHTA and CDR2 is FQGNSA. The V segment lost 5 bases and the J segment 7 bases; nucleotides outside the gene matches: 7. The CDR3 length is 13 residues. This chain's CDR3 is CASSPYRGGTQYF. In DNA form, the CDR3 reads TGTGCCAGCAGCCCCTACAGGGGTGGGACCCAGTACTTC.

The CDR3 DNA reads TGTGCCATCAGTGAGTCCGGGACAGGGAAGCAGTTCTTC. As protein: CAISESGTGKQFF. The genes are TRBV10-3 and TRBJ2-1; TRBD1 matches at 9 bases. Per germline, CDR1 ENHRY and CDR2 SYGVKD. The length of the CDR3 is 13 residues. V lost 0 bases, J lost 11 bases, and 2 bases stayed unmatched.

The chain employs TRBV9 and TRBJ2-1; 8 bases fit TRBD2. Germline-derived CDR1 and CDR2 are SGDLS and YYNGEE. The CDR3 length is 16 residues. With V trimmed by 4 bases and J by 7 bases, 13 bases remained unmatched. CDR3 DNA sequence: TGTGCCAGCAGCCCCCGATTAGCGGGACCTTGGAATGAGCAGTTCTTC. Its protein product is CASSPRLAGPWNEQFF.

The sample holds one count of this clone. The gene calls are TRBV18 and TRBJ2-7; tentatively, D is TRBD1 (6 bases). The ends were cut back, 3 bases at V and 7 bases at J, with 10 bases in the middle. Germline CDR1 reads KGHSH; CDR2 reads LQKENI. This CDR3 has 12 amino acids. The CDR3 loop is CASSPGQLEQYF. For the CDR3, the DNA is TGTGCCAGCTCACCCGGACAGCTTGAGCAGTACTTC.

This clone is a singleton in its sample. The CDR3 region is CASSDRLVRGRPEQYF. The CDR3, as DNA: TGTGCCAGCAGTGACAGACTAGTCCGAGGTAGACCGGAGCAGTACTTC. This chain links TRBV28 with TRBJ2-7; a weak D match, TRBD2 (6 bases). With 5 bases removed from V and 7 bases from J, the gap between germline ends came to 24 bases. Germline loops: CDR1 MDHEN, CDR2 SYDVKM. The CDR3 contains 16 residues.

This chain uses TRBV15 with TRBJ2-1; D not certain. The CDR3 loop spans 14 amino acids. Germline V gene data show CDR1 as LNHNV and CDR2 as YYDKDF (reference sequence). Trimming removed 1 base at V and 4 bases at J, with 8 bases between. The CDR3 DNA is TGTGCCACCAGCAGAGTGGGCTTATACAATGAGCAGTTCTTC. Translating it yields CATSRVGLYNEQFF.